The next 3 T cell receptor beta chains were all read from a single sample in a study of cytomegalovirus exposure and HLA in healthy donors. Primers for the PCR totalled 60 Vbeta and 13 Jbeta. The assay was immunoSEQ multiplex PCR, and TCRdb's table has in-frame clones only and misses some. The sample comprises about 150,000 clones, around 79% of which are singletons, and roughly 4% rests with the top ten. The source material was PBMCs. These receptors originate from a human donor in good health.

The chain recombines TRBV2 with TRBJ1-5, with 7 bases matching TRBD1. The V segment lost 4 bases and the J segment 1 base; nucleotides outside the gene matches: 7. The CDR3 loop spans 16 amino acids. Germline V gene lookup returns CDR1 SNHLY and CDR2 FYNNEI. The CDR3 nucleotides are TGTGCCAGCAGTGCCAGGGGGTTCGGAAGCAATCAGCCCCAGCATTTT. It specifies CASSARGFGSNQPQHF.

The chain combines TRBV5-1 with TRBJ2-3, with D perhaps TRBD2 (6 bases). The germline CDR1 and CDR2 sequences are SGHRS and YFSETQ. Trimming stripped 4 bases from V and 0 bases from J, with 12 bases between. The CDR3 sequence is 15 residues long. CDR3 in DNA: TGCGCCAGCAGCCCTGGGACTGCTAGCACAGATACGCAGTATTTT. Amino acid sequence: CASSPGTASTDTQYF.

V gene TRBV9 combines with J gene TRBJ2-5; the match to TRBD1 covers 7 bases. Per germline, CDR1 SGDLS and CDR2 YYNGEE. The CDR3 has 15 amino acids. V was clipped by 0 bases and J by 1 base; unmatched bases: 3. The CDR3 DNA reads TGTGCCAGCAGCGTAGCGGACAGGAGCCAAGAGACCCAGTACTTC. Its translation: CASSVADRSQETQYF.